This T cell receptor beta chain is from a study of T cell changes during pregnancy in multiple sclerosis. The CDR3 runs to 16 residues. V shed 3 bases and J 7 bases; nucleotides not matched to a gene: 12. The germline V gene encodes CDR1 MDHEN and CDR2 SYDVKM. Produced via immunoSEQ multiplex PCR; TCRdb's table is partial and in-frame only. Seen here are approximately 51,000 clones, around 93% observed once, and the top ten hold around 0.5%. The clonotype was recovered from a female donor with multiple sclerosis, enrolled in a pregnancy study. Sequencing was performed on CD4+ T cells from peripheral blood mononuclear cells, taken after pregnancy. This sequence joins TRBV28 and TRBJ2-1; 7 positions match TRBD2. The CDR3 sequence: CASSLGGSLPTNEQFF. Written as DNA, the CDR3 is TGTGCCAGCAGTTTGGGCGGGAGTCTACCTACGAATGAGCAGTTCTTC. The full variable domain, its missing parts supplied by reference TRBV28 and TRBJ2-1, is DVKVTQSSRYLVKRTGEKVFLECVQDMDHENMFWYRQDPGLGLRLIYFSYDVKMKEKGDIPEGYSVSREKKERFSLILESASTNQTSMYLCASSLGGSLPTNEQFFGPGTRLTVL.